Below are 22 T cell receptor beta chains sequenced from a single sample in a study of blood T cells in healthy people across ages. Through a sample-barcoded 5' primer and a J-beta primer mix, a second PCR was run for about 6 to 11 cycles. TCRdb re-analysed the 5' RACE reads in MiXCR, keeping a single row per CDR3 protein. Among 600,000 to 900,000 distinct CDR3 sequences listed, 20% to 30% were seen once. The same sample was also used in a study of T cells of mothers and their children.

Material: blood. The receptors derive from a boy aged 5-17 years in good health.

The chain uses TRBV6-1 and TRBJ2-7, with D perhaps TRBD1 or TRBD2 (7 bases each). The V gene's germline CDR1 is MNHNS and CDR2 SASEGT. The CDR3 sequence is 16 residues long. V was pared by 6 bases and J by 2 bases, with 20 bases between. The CDR3 DNA is TGTGCCAGCAGCCGAGGGAGGGGGACAGCCACCTACGAGCAGTACTTC. Its protein is CASSRGRGTATYEQYF.

This clonotype was counted between two and nine times. V is TRBV6-5 and J is TRBJ1-2, with D uncertain. CDR3 length: 13 amino acids. V was pared by 6 bases and J by 1 base, with 9 bases between. The germline V gene encodes CDR1 MNHEY and CDR2 SVGAGI. CDR3 bases: TGTGCCAGCAGCAGGACGATTAACTATGGCTACACCTTC. This translates into CASSRTINYGYTF.

The table lists this clonotype with a few counts. The chain combines TRBV7-2 with TRBJ2-5; 7 bases are a match to TRBD2. Germline V gene lookup returns CDR1 SGHTA and CDR2 FQGNSA. The CDR3 has 12 residues. J was trimmed by 5 bases and V by 6 bases; bases with no gene match: 3. CDR3 DNA sequence: TGTGCCAGCAGTGGACTAGACGAGACCCAGTACTTC. Translating gives CASSGLDETQYF.

The V and J genes are TRBV7-3 and TRBJ2-1, with 9 bases identical to TRBD2. Trimming took 3 bases from V and 7 from J; bases not matched to a gene: 10. CDR1 SGHTA and CDR2 FQGTGA come from the germline V gene. The CDR3 covers 16 residues. CDR3 DNA: TGTGCCAGCAGCTTGCTAGCGGGGCCCCAAGCAAATGAGCAGTTCTTC. Translation gives CASSLLAGPQANEQFF.

This clonotype has just a few counts. This rearrangement joins TRBV4-1 to TRBJ2-1; D is possibly TRBD1 or TRBD2 (6 bases each). Germline values: CDR1 MGHRA, CDR2 YSYEKL. V dropped 4 bases and J dropped 3 bases, with 19 bases sitting between them. CDR3 length equals 17 residues. The CDR3 DNA is TGCGCCAGCAGCCTGGCCCCGGCGGGACAAATCTACAATGAGCAGTTCTTC. Its protein product is CASSLAPAGQIYNEQFF.

This clonotype was counted between two and nine times. The chain combines TRBV12-3 or TRBV12-4 with TRBJ1-3; D not resolved. The CDR3 spans 12 residues. The ends were cut back, 3 bases at V and 4 bases at J, with 4 bases in the middle. CDR3 sequence reads: CASSLKGNTIYF. The CDR3 nucleotides are TGTGCCAGCAGTTTGAAAGGAAACACCATATATTTT.

This clonotype was found a few times. V is TRBV5-1 and J is TRBJ2-1; the D gene is possibly TRBD2 (6 bases). CDR3 length: 15 residues. V lost 2 bases, J lost 7 bases, and 16 bases lay in between. Germline CDR1 reads SGHRS; CDR2 reads YFSETQ. In nucleotides, the CDR3 is TGCGCCAGCAGCTTAGAGGGCGGGGTAATAAATGAGCAGTTCTTC. Translating it yields CASSLEGGVINEQFF.

J is TRBJ1-2 and V is TRBV20-1; D is ambiguous. V lost 4 bases to trimming and J lost 0 bases, with 9 bases between them. Germline assignment: CDR1 DFQATT and CDR2 SNEGSKA (reference sequence). The CDR3 is 13 residues long. The CDR3 DNA reads TGCAGTGCTACTTACAACTCTAACTATGGCTACACCTTC. Translated: CSATYNSNYGYTF.

The V call is TRBV20-1, the J call TRBJ2-5; 11 bases agree with TRBD2. The CDR3 runs to 16 residues. Germline CDR1 and CDR2: DFQATT and SNEGSKA (reference sequence). The junction had 12 bases not matched to a gene; V was cut back by 5 bases and J by 4 bases. The CDR3 reads CSASRASGGSTETQYF. The CDR3, as DNA: TGCAGTGCTTCCAGGGCTAGCGGGGGGTCTACAGAGACCCAGTACTTC.

This chain uses TRBV28 with TRBJ2-5, with a possible D match to TRBD2 (6 bases). Trimming stripped 6 bases from V and 4 bases from J, with 18 bases between. Germline V CDR1 and CDR2: MDHEN, SYDVKM. This CDR3 contains 15 residues. CDR3 DNA: TGTGCCAGCAGGGATACCACGGGAGTTCGAGAGACCCAGTACTTC. Its translation is CASRDTTGVRETQYF.

This clonotype was detected a few times. The gene calls are TRBV7-8 and TRBJ2-5, with D perhaps TRBD2 (7 bases). The J call may be faulty, since TRBJ2-7 better matches the DNA end. Germline lookup yields CDR1 SGHVS and CDR2 FQNEAQ. CDR3 length: 15 residues. CDR3 DNA: TGTGCCAGCAGCTTAGGAGGGGGGGCGATCTACGAGCAGTACTTC. Residues: CASSLGGGAIYEQYF.

The chain links TRBV4-1 to TRBJ1-4; D not certain. The ends were cut back, 0 bases at V and 10 bases at J, with 15 bases in the middle. The CDR3 consists of 15 residues. Germline V gene data show CDR1 as MGHRA and CDR2 as YSYEKL. The CDR3 spells CASSQDRGDRLKLFF. CDR3 DNA: TGCGCCAGCAGCCAAGATCGTGGGGATCGGCTAAAACTGTTTTTT.

This clonotype was counted only a few times. The CDR3 nucleotides read TGTGCCAGCAGTCACGGACAGGTTCTCTACAATGAGCAGTTCTTC. This sequence encodes CASSHGQVLYNEQFF. The chain employs TRBV13 and TRBJ2-1; 7 nucleotides agree with TRBD1. The J segment lost 3 bases and the V segment lost 6 bases, leaving 8 bases of the junction unmatched. This CDR3 is 15 amino acids long. CDR1 is PRHDT and CDR2 is FYEKMQ in the germline V gene (reference sequence).

The V gene is TRBV6-1, the J gene TRBJ2-1; D is uncertain. The V and J ends lost 6 bases and 6 bases respectively, with 15 bases between them. From germline, CDR1 is MNHNS and CDR2 SASEGT. The CDR3 is 14 residues long. The CDR3 DNA sequence: TGTGCCAGCAGCGTCGCCCCGGGTGGCAATGAGCAGTTCTTC. This encodes CASSVAPGGNEQFF.

The table lists this clonotype with a few counts. The V and J genes are TRBV6-1 and TRBJ2-5, with 9 bases fitting TRBD1. Judging by the DNA end, TRBJ2-7 fits better; the J call may be wrong. The CDR3 has 16 amino acids. Germline values: CDR1 MNHNS, CDR2 SASEGT. CDR3 sequence: CASRLTGTGRHYEQYF. In DNA, the CDR3 is TGTGCCAGCAGGCTTACCGGGACAGGGAGACACTACGAGCAGTACTTC.

The V and J genes are TRBV18 and TRBJ1-1, with D possibly TRBD1 on 6 matching bases. Trimming took off 8 bases at V and 5 bases at J, with 15 bases between the two ends. This CDR3 region has 13 residues. Germline CDR1 reads KGHSH; CDR2 reads LQKENI. CDR3 nucleotide sequence: TGTGCCAGCGAGGGGGGGATACAGACTGAAGCTTTCTTT. Translating gives CASEGGIQTEAFF.

The chain has TRBV29-1 and TRBJ2-5; D may correspond to TRBD1 or TRBD2 (5 bases each). The CDR3 extends over 18 amino acids. Deletions cut 6 bases from V and 0 bases from J, with 26 bases between. Germline values: CDR1 SQVTM, CDR2 ANQGSEA. CDR3 residues: CSVLKPRDPDEDQETQYF. The CDR3 bases are TGCAGCGTCCTTAAGCCCCGGGACCCTGACGAGGACCAAGAGACCCAGTACTTC. Full variable domain (missing parts from reference TRBV29-1 and TRBJ2-5): SAVISQKPSRDICQRGTSLTIQCQVDSQVTMMFWYRQQPGQSLTLIATANQGSEATYESGFVIDKFPISRPNLTFSTLTVSNMSPEDSSIYLCSVLKPRDPDEDQETQYFGPGTRLLVL.

This clonotype was detected a few times. One junction end does not reproduce the germline sequence, and a read error may be involved. The V and J genes are TRBV7-7 and TRBJ1-4; D might be TRBD1 (6 bases). Germline V gives CDR1 SSHAT, CDR2 FNYEAQ (reference sequence). The CDR3 has 14 amino acids. The CDR3 region is CASSQGIGNEKLFF. The DNA of the CDR3 is TGTGCTAGCAGCCAGGGGATCGGTAATGAAAAACTGTTTTTT.

V and J are TRBV28 and TRBJ2-5; 7 nucleotides agree with TRBD1. TRBJ2-7 explains the end of the DNA better; the J call may be wrong. Germline V gene data show CDR1 as MDHEN and CDR2 as SYDVKM. The CDR3 extends over 14 amino acids. The CDR3 bases are TGTGCCAGCAGTCGCGAGACAGGGTACAACGAGCAGTACTTC. It translates to CASSRETGYNEQYF.

The chain has TRBV29-1 and TRBJ2-3; 12 bases match TRBD2. CDR3 length equals 16 residues. Germline CDR1 is SQVTM and CDR2 is ANQGSEA. V lost 5 bases to trimming and J lost 2 bases; unmatched junction nucleotides: 8. CDR3 nucleotide sequence: TGCAGCGTTCGGGCTAGCGGGGGGGTAATCACAGATACGCAGTATTTT. Protein sequence: CSVRASGGVITDTQYF.

The chain carries TRBV5-1 and TRBJ2-3, with TRBD1 matching 8 bases. Trimming removed 4 bases from V and 3 bases from J; junction bases left unmatched: 13. Germline CDR1 reads SGHRS; CDR2 reads YFSETQ. The CDR3 runs 17 residues. The chain's CDR3 is CASSKGGRGQWTDTQYF. DNA of the CDR3: TGCGCCAGCAGCAAGGGGGGCAGGGGGCAATGGACAGATACGCAGTATTTT. The full variable domain, with the rest looked up from reference TRBV5-1 and TRBJ2-3, is KAGVTQTPRYLIKTRGQQVTLSCSPISGHRSVSWYQQTPGQGLQFLFEYFSETQRNKGNFPGRFSGRQFSNSRSEMNVSTLELGDSALYLCASSKGGRGQWTDTQYFGPGTRLTVL.

CDR3: CASSPRTGPNYYEQYF. As DNA, the CDR3 is TGTGCCAGCAGCCCCCGGACAGGACCCAACTACTACGAGCAGTACTTC. The V and J genes are TRBV7-8 and TRBJ2-5; 7 nucleotides align to TRBD1. TRBJ2-7 matches the DNA end more closely, so the J call is doubtful. The CDR3 spans 16 residues. Per germline, CDR1 SGHVS and CDR2 FQNEAQ.